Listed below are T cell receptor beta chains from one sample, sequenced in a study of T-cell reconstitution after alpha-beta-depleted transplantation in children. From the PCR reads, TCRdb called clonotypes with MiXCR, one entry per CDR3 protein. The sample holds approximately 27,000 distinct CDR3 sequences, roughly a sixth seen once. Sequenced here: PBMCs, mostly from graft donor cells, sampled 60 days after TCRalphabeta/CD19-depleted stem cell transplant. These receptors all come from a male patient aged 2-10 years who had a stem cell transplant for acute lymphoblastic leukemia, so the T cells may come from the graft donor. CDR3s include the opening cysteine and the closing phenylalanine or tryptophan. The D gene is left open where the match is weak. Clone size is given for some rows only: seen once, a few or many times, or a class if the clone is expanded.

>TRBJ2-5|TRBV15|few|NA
CATSYQMWGSKETQYF
TGTGCCACCAGCTATCAAATGTGGGGATCAAAAGAGACCCAGTACTTC
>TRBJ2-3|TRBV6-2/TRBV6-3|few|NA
CASLSTGNTQYF
TGTGCCAGCCTCTCCACAGGGAATACGCAGTATTTT
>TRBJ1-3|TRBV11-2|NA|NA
CASSEGTNTGNTIYF
TGTGCCAGCAGCGAGGGGACTAATACTGGAAACACCATATATTTT
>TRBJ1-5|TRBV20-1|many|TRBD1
CSASPGQVNQPQHF
TGCAGTGCTAGTCCCGGACAGGTCAATCAGCCCCAGCATTTT
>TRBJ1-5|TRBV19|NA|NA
CASRTKGDLGNQPQHF
TGTGCCAGTAGAACAAAAGGTGATCTGGGCAATCAGCCCCAGCATTTT
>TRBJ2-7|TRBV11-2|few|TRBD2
CASSRTSGVGYEQYF
TGTGCCAGCAGTCGGACTAGCGGGGTCGGCTACGAGCAGTACTTC
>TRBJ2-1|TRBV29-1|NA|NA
CSVEWWGALNEQFF
TGCAGCGTTGAATGGTGGGGGGCCCTCAATGAGCAGTTCTTC
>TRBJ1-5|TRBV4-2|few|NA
CASSQSKGSNQPQHF
TGTGCCAGCAGCCAGAGTAAGGGTAGCAATCAGCCCCAGCATTTT
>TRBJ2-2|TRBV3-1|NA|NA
CASSQEEVPRDPERWELFF
TGTGCCAGCAGCCAAGAAGAAGTTCCCCGGGACCCCGAGCGGTGGGAGCTGTTTTTT
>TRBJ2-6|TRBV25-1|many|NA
CASSDSSGANVLTF
TGTGCCAGCAGTGACAGCTCTGGGGCCAACGTCCTGACTTTC
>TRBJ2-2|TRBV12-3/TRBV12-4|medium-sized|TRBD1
CASSSTGDTGELFF
TGTGCCAGCAGTTCCACAGGGGACACCGGGGAGCTGTTTTTT
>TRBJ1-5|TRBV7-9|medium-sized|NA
CASSLAQSAQPQHF
TGTGCCAGCAGCTTAGCGCAAAGCGCTCAGCCCCAGCATTTT
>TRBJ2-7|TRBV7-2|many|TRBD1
CASSLDNRGSYEQYF
TGTGCCAGCAGCTTGGATAACAGGGGTAGCTACGAGCAGTACTTC
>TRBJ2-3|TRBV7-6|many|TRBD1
CASSDRGLTDTQYF
TGTGCCAGCAGCGACAGGGGGCTCACAGATACGCAGTATTTT
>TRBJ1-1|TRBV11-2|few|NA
CASSPHRARGVTEAFF
TGTGCCAGCAGCCCCCACAGGGCTAGGGGCGTGACTGAAGCTTTCTTT
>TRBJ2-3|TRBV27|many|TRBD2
CASSPTSGGDTDTQYF
TGTGCCAGCAGCCCCACTAGCGGGGGGGACACAGATACGCAGTATTTT
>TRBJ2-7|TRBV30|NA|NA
CAWDRSYEQYF
TGTGCCTGGGACAGGTCCTACGAGCAGTACTTC
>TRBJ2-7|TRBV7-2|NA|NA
CASSPIRRAYEQYF
TGTGCCAGCAGCCCAATCCGGAGGGCCTACGAGCAGTACTTC
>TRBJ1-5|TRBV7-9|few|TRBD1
CASSSNRDRAQPQHF
TGTGCCAGCAGCTCGAACCGGGACAGGGCTCAGCCCCAGCATTTT
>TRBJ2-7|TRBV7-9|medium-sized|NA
CASSSAAGGFYEQYF
TGTGCCAGCAGCTCCGCCGCAGGGGGGTTCTACGAGCAGTACTTC
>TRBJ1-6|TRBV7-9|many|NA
CASNRAEDNSPLHF
TGTGCCAGCAACCGCGCAGAAGATAATTCACCCCTCCACTTT
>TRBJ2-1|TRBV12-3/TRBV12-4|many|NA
CASRGDLGGEQFF
TGTGCCAGCAGGGGGGACTTGGGGGGTGAGCAGTTCTTC
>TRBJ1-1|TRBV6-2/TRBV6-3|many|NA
CASSRNLRSEAFF
TGTGCCAGCAGTAGGAACCTTAGGAGTGAAGCTTTCTTT
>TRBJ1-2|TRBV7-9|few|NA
CASSFYSNYGYTF
TGTGCCAGCAGCTTCTACTCGAACTATGGCTACACCTTC
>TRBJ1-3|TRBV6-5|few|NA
CASSYSTGGVGNTIYF
TGTGCCAGCAGTTACTCGACCGGGGGCGTTGGAAACACCATATATTTT
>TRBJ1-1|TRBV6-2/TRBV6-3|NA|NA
CASTAPRGTNTEAFF
TGTGCCAGCACCGCCCCAAGGGGAACGAACACTGAAGCTTTCTTT
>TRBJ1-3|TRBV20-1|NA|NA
CSARDLRSGNTIYF
TGCAGTGCCCGGGACCTCCGCTCTGGAAACACCATATATTTT
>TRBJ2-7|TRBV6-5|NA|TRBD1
CASSYSTKGAGEQYF
TGTGCCAGCAGTTACTCGACAAAGGGGGCGGGCGAGCAGTACTTC
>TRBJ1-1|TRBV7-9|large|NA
CASSLVPGTEAFF
TGTGCCAGCAGCTTAGTCCCGGGAACTGAAGCTTTCTTT
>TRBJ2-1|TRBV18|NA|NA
CASSPPPRGPQFF
TGTGCCAGCTCACCACCTCCGCGGGGGCCCCAGTTCTTC
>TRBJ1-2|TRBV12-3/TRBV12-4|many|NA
CASSSPLSNYGYTF
TGTGCCAGCAGTTCCCCACTTTCTAACTATGGCTACACCTTC
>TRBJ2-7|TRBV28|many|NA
CASSLGTTRGRQYF
TGTGCCAGCAGTTTAGGGACAACTAGGGGTCGGCAGTACTTC
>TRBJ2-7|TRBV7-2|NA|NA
CASSSTGYEQYF
TGTGCCAGCAGCTCTACGGGTTACGAGCAGTACTTC
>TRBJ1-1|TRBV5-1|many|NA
CASSFVGEPTEAFF
TGCGCCAGCAGCTTTGTCGGGGAACCCACTGAAGCTTTCTTT
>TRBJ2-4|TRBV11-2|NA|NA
CASSAQQDFRLAKNIQYF
TGTGCCAGCAGCGCCCAACAGGACTTCCGGCTAGCCAAAAACATTCAGTACTTC
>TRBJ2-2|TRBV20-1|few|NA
CSARVGNGELFF
TGCAGTGCTAGAGTGGGAAACGGGGAGCTGTTTTTT
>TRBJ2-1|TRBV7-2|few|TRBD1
CASSPYRQGAVEQFF
TGTGCCAGCAGCCCCTATAGACAGGGGGCGGTTGAGCAGTTCTTC
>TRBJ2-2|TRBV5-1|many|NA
CASRDSGNTGELFF
TGCGCCAGCAGGGACAGCGGGAACACCGGGGAGCTGTTTTTT
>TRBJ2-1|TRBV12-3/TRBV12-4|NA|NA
CASSTGPANNEQFF
TGTGCCAGCAGTACGGGCCCCGCCAACAATGAGCAGTTCTTC
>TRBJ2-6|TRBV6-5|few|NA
CASSYGRATGANVLTF
TGTGCCAGCAGTTACGGCAGGGCAACTGGGGCCAACGTCCTGACTTTC
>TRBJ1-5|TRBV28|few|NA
CASSSQGLRQPQHF
TGTGCCAGCAGTTCCCAGGGGTTACGTCAGCCCCAGCATTTT
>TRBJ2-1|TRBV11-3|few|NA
CASSLQGMYNEQFF
TGTGCCAGCAGCTTACAGGGGATGTACAATGAGCAGTTCTTC
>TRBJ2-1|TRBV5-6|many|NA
CASSLEGGPYYNEQFF
TGTGCCAGCAGCTTGGAAGGGGGGCCCTACTACAATGAGCAGTTCTTC
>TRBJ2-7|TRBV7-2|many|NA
CASSLSGIVNEQYF
TGTGCCAGCAGCCTTTCCGGGATCGTCAACGAGCAGTACTTC
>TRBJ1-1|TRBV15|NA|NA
CAPKSRGGMSTEAFF
TGTGCCCCCAAATCCCGCGGGGGCATGAGCACTGAAGCTTTCTTT
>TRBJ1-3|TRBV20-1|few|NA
CSARVPLGTGNTIYF
TGCAGTGCTAGAGTTCCCCTTGGGACTGGAAACACCATATATTTT
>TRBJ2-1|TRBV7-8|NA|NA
CASSFDSYNEQFF
TGTGCCAGCAGCTTTGACTCCTACAATGAGCAGTTCTTC
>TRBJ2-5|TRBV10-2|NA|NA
CASSTGWQETQYF
TGCGCCAGCAGTACAGGGTGGCAAGAGACCCAGTACTTC
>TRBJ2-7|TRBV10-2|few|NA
CASSESDWAPKQYF
TGCGCCAGCAGTGAGTCTGACTGGGCCCCCAAGCAGTACTTC
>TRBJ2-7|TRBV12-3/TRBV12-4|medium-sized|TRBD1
CASSRGRGLDEQYF
TGTGCCAGCAGCAGAGGCAGGGGGCTAGACGAGCAGTACTTC
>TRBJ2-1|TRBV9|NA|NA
CASSPHPRDYNEQFF
TGTGCCAGCAGCCCCCACCCCCGGGACTACAATGAGCAGTTCTTC
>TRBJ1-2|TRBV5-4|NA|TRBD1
CASSLGQGPGYTF
TGTGCCAGCAGCTTGGGACAGGGGCCTGGCTACACCTTC
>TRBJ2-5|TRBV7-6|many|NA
CASSLGGTRETQYF
TGTGCCAGCAGCTTAGGCGGCACACGGGAGACCCAGTACTTC
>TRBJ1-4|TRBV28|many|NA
CASSWQGGEKLFF
TGTGCCAGCAGTTGGCAGGGAGGGGAAAAACTGTTTTTT